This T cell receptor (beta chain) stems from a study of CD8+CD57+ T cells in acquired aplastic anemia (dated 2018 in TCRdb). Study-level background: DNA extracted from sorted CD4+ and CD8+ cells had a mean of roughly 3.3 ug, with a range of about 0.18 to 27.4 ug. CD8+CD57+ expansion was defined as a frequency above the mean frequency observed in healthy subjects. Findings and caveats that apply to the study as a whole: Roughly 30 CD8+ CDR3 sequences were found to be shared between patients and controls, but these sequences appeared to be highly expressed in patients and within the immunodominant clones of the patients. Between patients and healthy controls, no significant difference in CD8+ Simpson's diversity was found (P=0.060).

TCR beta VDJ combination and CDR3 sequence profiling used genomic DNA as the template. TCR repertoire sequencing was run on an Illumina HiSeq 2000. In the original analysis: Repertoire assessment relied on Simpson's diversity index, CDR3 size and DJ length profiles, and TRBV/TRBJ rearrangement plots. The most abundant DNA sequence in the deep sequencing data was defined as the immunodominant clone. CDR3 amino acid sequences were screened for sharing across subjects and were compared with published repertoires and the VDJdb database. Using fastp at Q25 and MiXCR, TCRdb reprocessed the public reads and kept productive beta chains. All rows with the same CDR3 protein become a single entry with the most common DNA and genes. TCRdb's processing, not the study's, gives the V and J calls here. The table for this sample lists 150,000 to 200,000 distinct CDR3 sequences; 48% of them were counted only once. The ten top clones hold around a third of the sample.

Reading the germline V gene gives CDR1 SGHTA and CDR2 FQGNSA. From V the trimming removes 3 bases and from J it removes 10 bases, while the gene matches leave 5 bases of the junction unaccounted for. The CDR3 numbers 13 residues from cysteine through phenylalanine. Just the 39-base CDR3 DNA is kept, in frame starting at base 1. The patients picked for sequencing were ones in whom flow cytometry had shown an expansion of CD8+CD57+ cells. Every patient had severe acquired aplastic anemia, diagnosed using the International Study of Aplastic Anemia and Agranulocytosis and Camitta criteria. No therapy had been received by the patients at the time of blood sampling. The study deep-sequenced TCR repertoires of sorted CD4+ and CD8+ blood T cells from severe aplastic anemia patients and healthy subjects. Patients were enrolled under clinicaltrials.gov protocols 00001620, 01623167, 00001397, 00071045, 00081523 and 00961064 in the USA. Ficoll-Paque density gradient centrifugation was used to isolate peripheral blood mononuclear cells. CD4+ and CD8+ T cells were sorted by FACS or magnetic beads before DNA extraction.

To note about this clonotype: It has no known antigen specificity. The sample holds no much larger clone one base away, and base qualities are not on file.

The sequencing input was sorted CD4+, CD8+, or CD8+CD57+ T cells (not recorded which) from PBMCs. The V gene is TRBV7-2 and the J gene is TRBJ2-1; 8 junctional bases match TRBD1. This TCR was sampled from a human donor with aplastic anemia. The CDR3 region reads CASSFRGQGEQFF. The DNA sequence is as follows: TGTGCCAGCAGCTTCAGGGGGCAAGGGGAGCAGTTCTTC.